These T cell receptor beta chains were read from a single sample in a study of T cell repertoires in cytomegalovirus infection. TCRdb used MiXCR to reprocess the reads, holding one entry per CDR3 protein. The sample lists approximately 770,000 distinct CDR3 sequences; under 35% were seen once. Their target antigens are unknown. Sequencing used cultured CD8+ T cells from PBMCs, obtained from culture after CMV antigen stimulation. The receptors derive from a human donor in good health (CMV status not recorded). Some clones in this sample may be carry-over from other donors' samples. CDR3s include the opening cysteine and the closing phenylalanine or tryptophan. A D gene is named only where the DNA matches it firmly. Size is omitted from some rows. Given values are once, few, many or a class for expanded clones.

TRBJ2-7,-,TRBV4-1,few,CASSQVVQGGSYEQYF,TGCGCCAGCAGCCAAGTTGTACAGGGCGGCTCCTACGAGCAGTACTTC
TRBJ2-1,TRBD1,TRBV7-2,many,CASSSRDSYNEQFF,TGTGCCAGCAGCTCCCGGGACAGCTACAATGAGCAGTTCTTC
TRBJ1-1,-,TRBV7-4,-,CASSPHTVNTEAFF,TGTGCCAGCAGCCCCCATACCGTGAACACTGAAGCTTTCTTT
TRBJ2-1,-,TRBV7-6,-,CASSRDGYKEQFF,TGTGCCAGCAGCCGGGACGGATACAAAGAGCAGTTCTTC
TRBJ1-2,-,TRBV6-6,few,CASSFSPHPVTSPGTANYGYTF,TGTGCCAGCAGTTTTTCGCCCCATCCAGTTACGTCGCCAGGGACTGCTAACTATGGCTACACCTTC
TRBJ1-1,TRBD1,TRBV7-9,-,CASSSLFRGDRGREAFF,TGTGCCAGCAGCTCATTGTTTCGTGGAGACAGGGGACGTGAAGCTTTCTTT
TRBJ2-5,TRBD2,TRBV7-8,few,CASSSRLAGDKETQYF,TGTGCCAGCAGCTCGAGACTAGCGGGGGACAAAGAGACCCAGTACTTC
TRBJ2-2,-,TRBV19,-,CASSIWTGELFF,TGTGCCAGTAGTATATGGACCGGGGAGCTGTTTTTT
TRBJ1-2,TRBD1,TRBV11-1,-,CASSQDRAANYGYTF,TGTGCCAGCAGCCAAGACAGGGCCGCGAACTATGGCTACACCTTC
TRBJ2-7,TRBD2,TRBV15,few,CATSSSRAFRGQGLEEQYF,TGTGCCACCAGCAGCTCGAGGGCTTTTAGAGGGCAGGGACTAGAGGAGCAGTACTTC
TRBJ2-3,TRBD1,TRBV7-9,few,CASSDPPTGGPDTQYF,TGTGCCAGCAGCGACCCCCCAACAGGGGGCCCAGATACGCAGTATTTT
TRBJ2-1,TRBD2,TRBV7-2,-,CASSLLVSGVAYNEQFF,TGTGCCAGCAGCTTACTCGTTAGCGGGGTGGCCTACAATGAGCAGTTCTTC
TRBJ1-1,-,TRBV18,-,CASSPIGIMNTEAFF,TGTGCCAGCTCACCAATTGGGATCATGAACACTGAAGCTTTCTTT
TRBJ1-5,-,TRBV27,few,CASSSQRYSNQPQHF,TGTGCCAGCAGTTCCCAGCGCTATAGCAATCAGCCCCAGCATTTT
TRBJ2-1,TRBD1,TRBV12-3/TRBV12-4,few,CASSDRGRLNEQFF,TGTGCCAGCAGTGACAGGGGGCGCTTGAATGAGCAGTTCTTC
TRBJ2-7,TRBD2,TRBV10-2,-,CASSVLAGTTYEQYF,TGCGCCAGCAGTGTCCTAGCGGGGACCACCTACGAGCAGTACTTC
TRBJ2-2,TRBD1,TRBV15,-,CATSRDPPGQGLGELFF,TGTGCCACCAGCAGAGATCCCCCGGGACAGGGTTTGGGGGAGCTGTTTTTT
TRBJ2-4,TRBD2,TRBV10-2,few,CASSTGTSKNIQYF,TGCGCCAGCAGCACTGGGACTAGCAAAAACATTCAGTACTTC
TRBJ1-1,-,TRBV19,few,CASSIDSWGTEAFF,TGTGCCAGTAGTATAGATTCGTGGGGCACTGAAGCTTTCTTT
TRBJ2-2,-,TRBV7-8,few,CASEPLAGELFF,TGTGCCAGCGAGCCCCTGGCCGGGGAGCTGTTTTTT
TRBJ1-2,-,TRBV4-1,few,CASSQGGGGGYGYTF,TGTGCCAGCAGCCAAGGAGGAGGGGGTGGCTATGGCTACACCTTC
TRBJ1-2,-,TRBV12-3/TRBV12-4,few,CASSFPGGGNYGYTF,TGTGCCAGCAGTTTTCCGGGGGGAGGAAACTATGGCTACACCTTC